This passage covers 30 T cell receptor beta chains from one sample sequenced in a study of blood T cell repertoires in COVID-19. Repertoires were generated with immunoSEQ multiplex PCR, while TCRdb's copy carries only in-frame clones and drops some. Of 100,000 to 150,000 clones detected, approximately 91% appear once; the ten largest clones hold roughly 1.1%. The sequenced sample was peripheral blood. These receptor sequences come from an elderly woman with acute or convalescent COVID-19.

The chain links TRBV7-2 to TRBJ1-2; 11 bases are a match to TRBD1. There are 15 residues in the CDR3. Trimming at V came to 4 bases and at J to 3 bases, leaving 4 bases not matched to a gene. CDR1 and CDR2 from the germline V gene are SGHTA and FQGNSA. CDR3 nucleotide sequence: TGTGCCAGCAGCTCACGGACAGGGGGCGACTATGGCTACACCTTC. Amino acid sequence: CASSSRTGGDYGYTF.

V is TRBV25-1 and J is TRBJ2-3, with TRBD2 identical over 10 bases. CDR1 and CDR2 from the germline V gene are MGHDK and SYGVNS. J lost 0 bases, V lost 0 bases, and 6 bases had no gene match. The CDR3 covers 18 residues. The CDR3 DNA is TGTGCCAGCAGTGAATATATCGGACTAGCGGCGAGCACAGATACGCAGTATTTT. Translating gives CASSEYIGLAASTDTQYF.

The chain couples TRBV5-1 to TRBJ2-3; D is possibly TRBD1 (6 bases). Germline lookup yields CDR1 SGHRS and CDR2 YFSETQ. CDR3 length: 16 residues. The V end was cut by 4 bases, the J end by 0 bases, with 15 bases between. CDR3 amino acids: CASSSLQGPSTDTQYF. CDR3 DNA sequence: TGCGCCAGCAGCAGTTTACAGGGTCCAAGCACAGATACGCAGTATTTT.

This chain uses TRBV3-1 (or the pseudogene TRBV3-2) with TRBJ1-2; 7 bases are shared with TRBD1. V trimming: 8 bases; J trimming: 2 bases; junction bases outside the gene matches: 8. The CDR3 length is 14 residues. CDR1 and CDR2 (germline): LGHDT, YNNKEL (reference sequence). CDR3 nucleotides: TGTGCCAGCCAAAACAGGGGCTCCAACTATGGCTACACCTTC. This sequence encodes CASQNRGSNYGYTF.

The chain has TRBV19 and TRBJ1-2, with D uncertain. This CDR3 comprises 14 residues. V was trimmed by 3 bases and J by 3 bases, leaving 11 bases between them. Germline CDR1 reads LNHDA; CDR2 reads SQIVND (reference sequence). The chain's CDR3 is CASSMSLQDYGYTF. In DNA, the CDR3 is TGTGCCAGTAGTATGTCTTTGCAGGACTATGGCTACACCTTC. Looking up the rest from reference TRBV19 and TRBJ1-2 gives the full variable domain: DGGITQSPKYLFRKEGQNVTLSCEQNLNHDAMYWYRQDPGQGLRLIYYSQIVNDFQKGDIAEGYSVSREKKESFPLTVTSAQKNPTAFYLCASSMSLQDYGYTFGSGTRLTVV.

The CDR3 region has the DNA TGTGCCAGCAGCGAATACAGGCGTTCGGGCTATGGCTACACCTTC. Encoded protein: CASSEYRRSGYGYTF. V and J are TRBV3-1 (or the pseudogene TRBV3-2) and TRBJ1-2; perhaps TRBD1 as D (5 bases). V lost 5 bases and J lost 4, with 17 bases in between. The CDR3 length is 15 residues. Germline V gene lookup returns CDR1 LGHDT and CDR2 YNNKEL (reference sequence).

V is TRBV7-9 and J is TRBJ2-3, with D possibly matching TRBD2 (6 bases). The CDR3 consists of 16 residues. Looked up from germline, CDR1 is SEHNR and CDR2 is FQNEAQ (reference sequence). Between the trimmed V and J ends, which lost 4 bases and 2 bases, there was a span of 16 bases. The CDR3 DNA reads as TGTGCCAGCAGCTCACCGGACTATACATTCACAGATACGCAGTATTTT. Translation: CASSSPDYTFTDTQYF.

V is TRBV3-1 (or the pseudogene TRBV3-2) and J is TRBJ1-2; 8 nucleotides align to TRBD1. After removal of 4 bases from V and 2 bases from J, the junction contained 3 bases not matched to a gene. The length of the CDR3 is 14 residues. The V gene's germline CDR1 is LGHDT and CDR2 YNNKEL (reference sequence). CDR3 residues: CASSLRDRNYGYTF. The CDR3, as DNA: TGTGCCAGCAGCCTTCGGGACAGGAACTATGGCTACACCTTC.

The genes are TRBV11-3 and TRBJ2-7; D remains ambiguous. CDR1 and CDR2 from the germline V gene are SGHNT and YENEEA. Trimming left V 1 base short and J 2 bases short, with 9 bases between. The CDR3 totals 14 residues. DNA for the CDR3: TGTGCCAGCAGCTTAGGTGACGGAGCCTACGAGCAGTACTTC. Translation: CASSLGDGAYEQYF.

The chain has TRBV27 and TRBJ2-7; possibly TRBD2 for D (7 bases). CDR1 is MNHEY, CDR2 SMNVEV, per germline (reference sequence). Trimming shortened V by 6 bases and J by 5 bases, and 23 bases separated the two germline ends. The CDR3 consists of 16 residues. Written as DNA, the CDR3 is TGTGCCAGCAGGGAGGCGGGGGCCACTAGGGTCCACGAGCAGTACTTC. Amino acid sequence: CASREAGATRVHEQYF.

In DNA form, the CDR3 reads TGTGCCAGTAGTATACAGGGGGCGGGATACGGCAATCAGCCCCAGCATTTT. Protein product: CASSIQGAGYGNQPQHF. This chain links TRBV19 with TRBJ1-5; 8 positions match TRBD1. Germline-derived CDR1 and CDR2 are LNHDA and SQIVND (reference sequence). This CDR3 is built from 17 residues. With V trimmed by 2 bases and J by 2 bases, 8 bases remained unmatched.

The V and J genes are TRBV6-5 and TRBJ1-4; D unclear. The V and J ends lost 8 bases and 3 bases respectively, with 7 bases between them. The CDR3 consists of 12 residues. Germline lookup yields CDR1 MNHEY and CDR2 SVGAGI. The CDR3 is CASASANEKLFF. CDR3 DNA sequence: TGTGCCAGCGCGAGCGCTAATGAAAAACTGTTTTTT.

The V and J genes are TRBV20-1 and TRBJ2-3, with 7 positions matching TRBD2. CDR1 and CDR2 from the germline V gene are DFQATT and SNEGSKA (reference sequence). This CDR3 contains 15 residues. With V trimmed by 3 bases and J by 2 bases, 8 bases remained unmatched. The CDR3 sequence is CSASSASGNTDTQYF. The DNA for the CDR3 is TGCAGTGCTAGTTCGGCTAGCGGAAACACAGATACGCAGTATTTT.

This clone was counted a single time. V is TRBV11-2 and J is TRBJ1-6; D possibly corresponds to TRBD1 (5 bases). The V gene's germline CDR1 is SGHAT and CDR2 FQNNGV. V lost 5 bases and J 6 bases, leaving 14 bases between the germline ends. The CDR3 sequence is 15 residues long. Here the CDR3 reads CASSQGEGVNSPLHF. The DNA for the CDR3 is TGTGCCAGCAGCCAAGGGGAAGGGGTTAATTCACCCCTCCACTTT.

J is TRBJ1-4 and V is TRBV9; D perhaps matches TRBD1 (6 bases). The CDR3 loop spans 15 amino acids. V shed 0 bases and J shed 3 bases, with 9 bases lying between them. CDR1 and CDR2 (germline): SGDLS, YYNGEE. The DNA of the CDR3 is TGTGCCAGCAGCGTAGGGACAGCCTCTAATGAAAAACTGTTTTTT. Its protein is CASSVGTASNEKLFF.

The chain carries TRBV28 and TRBJ1-1; 7 nucleotides align to TRBD1. The V gene end was trimmed by 1 base and the J gene end by 9 bases; junction bases not matched to a gene: 8. The germline gives CDR1 MDHEN, CDR2 SYDVKM. This CDR3 spans 14 amino acids. The CDR3 spells CASSLSVTGTKAFF. The CDR3, as DNA: TGTGCCAGCAGTTTATCCGTGACAGGGACGAAAGCTTTCTTT.

For this clone: The same CDR3 is also encoded by other DNA sequences in this sample. The chain couples TRBV7-8 to TRBJ2-7; 16 nucleotides align to TRBD2. There are 17 residues in the CDR3. Looked up from germline, CDR1 is SGHVS and CDR2 is FQNEAQ. Trimming cost V 6 bases and J 6 bases; bases outside gene matches: 11. The CDR3: CASSTGLAGGKGGEQYF. CDR3 nucleotides: TGTGCCAGCAGTACGGGACTAGCGGGAGGGAAGGGGGGCGAGCAGTACTTC.

The chain uses TRBV12-2 and TRBJ2-7; the D call in the table, TRBD2, was not verified against the DNA. TRBV12-2 constitutes a pseudogene. The CDR3 runs to 17 residues. The CDR3 DNA follows: TGTGCAAGTCGCTTAGCGCAACGACTAGCGGGAATCTACGAGCAGTACTTC. It translates to CASRLAQRLAGIYEQYF.

This chain joins TRBV3-1 (or the pseudogene TRBV3-2) and TRBJ2-3, with TRBD2 matching over 7 bases. Looked up from germline, CDR1 is LGHDT and CDR2 is YNNKEL (reference sequence). CDR3 length: 14 residues. The junction had 5 bases not matched to a gene; V was cut back by 4 bases and J by 4 bases. CDR3 in amino acids: CASSPWGGADTQYF. Written as DNA, the CDR3 is TGTGCCAGCAGCCCCTGGGGGGGGGCAGATACGCAGTATTTT.

V and J are TRBV3-1 (or the pseudogene TRBV3-2) and TRBJ2-5; weak D call: TRBD2 (6 bases). The CDR3 is made up of 14 amino acids. CDR1 is LGHDT, CDR2 YNNKEL, per germline (reference sequence). With 4 bases removed from V and 2 bases from J, the gap between germline ends came to 11 bases. CDR3 protein: CASSRDSVQETQYF. DNA for the CDR3: TGTGCCAGCAGCCGGGACTCGGTACAAGAGACCCAGTACTTC.

The rearrangement links TRBV18 to TRBJ2-3; D is unclear. V was trimmed by 0 bases and J by 4 bases, leaving 8 bases between them. Looked up from germline, CDR1 is KGHSH and CDR2 is LQKENI. The CDR3 is 14 amino acids. CDR3 bases: TGTGCCAGCTCACCACCGAGCCGAGCAGATACGCAGTATTTT. It translates to CASSPPSRADTQYF.

The chain uses TRBV6-6 and TRBJ2-2; D is perhaps TRBD2 (10 bases). Trimming took 6 bases from V and 7 from J, leaving 36 bases between them. The CDR3 covers 21 residues. Per the germline V gene, CDR1 is MNHNY and CDR2 is SVGAGI (reference sequence). The CDR3 here is CASSGISGQGPGLAPSGELFF. CDR3 bases: TGTGCCAGCAGCGGTATCTCGGGACAGGGACCGGGACTAGCGCCCAGCGGGGAGCTGTTTTTT.

The V and J genes are TRBV15 and TRBJ2-7, with D possibly TRBD1 on 5 matching bases. Trimming shortened V by 1 base and J by 4 bases, and 8 bases separated the two germline ends. The germline V gene has CDR1 LNHNV and CDR2 YYDKDF (reference sequence). The CDR3 has 13 residues. The CDR3 protein is CATSRGQMYEQYF. DNA for the CDR3: TGTGCCACCAGCAGAGGACAGATGTACGAGCAGTACTTC.

This chain uses TRBV7-9 with TRBJ1-1, with unresolved D. The CDR3 spans 13 residues. Per germline, CDR1 SEHNR and CDR2 FQNEAQ (reference sequence). Trimming shortened V by 2 bases and J by 3 bases, and 7 bases separated the two germline ends. CDR3 in DNA: TGTGCCAGCAGCTTATTTGCGGACACTGAAGCTTTCTTT. It codes for CASSLFADTEAFF.

The V and J genes are TRBV6-5 and TRBJ1-4, with D unresolved. V dropped 7 bases and J dropped 7 bases, with 19 bases sitting between them. CDR3 length equals 15 residues. The germline CDR1 and CDR2 sequences are MNHEY and SVGAGI. The CDR3 DNA follows: TGTGCCAGCACAAAGGTCGACTCCGCTTTTGAAAAACTGTTTTTT. It specifies CASTKVDSAFEKLFF.

CDR3 residues: CAISGASGKALLGSTDTQYF. The CDR3 nucleotides are TGTGCCATCAGTGGTGCTAGCGGGAAAGCCTTGTTGGGTAGCACAGATACGCAGTATTTT. V and J are TRBV10-3 and TRBJ2-3; 9 bases agree with TRBD2. Germline V gene data show CDR1 as ENHRY and CDR2 as SYGVKD. Trimming removed 4 bases from V and 0 bases from J; junction bases left unmatched: 17. The CDR3 has 20 residues.

Details on this clone: The germline gene is not matched at one end of the junction; a read error may be the cause. V is TRBV7-9 and J is TRBJ2-1, with 7 bases aligning to TRBD2. From germline, CDR1 is SEHNR and CDR2 FQNEAQ (reference sequence). CDR3 length: 13 amino acids. Here the CDR3 DNA reads TGTGCCAGCAGCTTAGCGCAGACTAGCCCGGCACTCTTC. Its protein is CASSLAQTSPALF.

In its sample, this clone was seen once. The chain has TRBV23-1 and TRBJ2-7; 10 nucleotides match TRBD1. TRBV23-1 is an ORF, with its function uncertain. Trimming removed 8 bases from V and 6 bases from J; junction bases left unmatched: 16. This CDR3 is 16 amino acids long. The DNA of the CDR3 is TGCGCCAGCGGTAAGATTCGGGACAGGGGTTTGGGCGAGCAGTACTTC. It specifies CASGKIRDRGLGEQYF.

This chain uses TRBV5-1 with TRBJ2-1; 7 bases fit TRBD1. Germline CDR1 reads SGHRS; CDR2 reads YFSETQ. The CDR3 is 14 residues long. After removal of 1 base from V and 7 bases from J, the junction contained 5 bases not matched to a gene. The CDR3 DNA sequence: TGCGCCAGCAGCTTGTCAGGGGGTCATAATGAGCAGTTCTTC. This gives the protein CASSLSGGHNEQFF.

V and J are TRBV10-3 and TRBJ1-1; the D gene is possibly TRBD1 (5 bases). CDR1 and CDR2 from the germline V gene are ENHRY and SYGVKD. The V gene lost 1 base and the J gene lost 5 bases, with 8 bases spanning the gap. The length of the CDR3 is 13 residues. Here the CDR3 reads CAISELGGTEAFF. The CDR3 coding sequence is TGTGCCATCAGTGAGTTGGGGGGAACTGAAGCTTTCTTT.